This T cell receptor (beta chain) came from a study of somatic mutations in cytotoxic T cells in rheumatoid arthritis. Using immunoSEQ multiplex PCR, the repertoire was profiled, and TCRdb retains in-frame clones only, with some absent. The table shows about 17,000 clones, with over 65% occurring only once. The V and J ends lost 1 base and 4 bases, in that order; junction bases with no gene match: 10. CDR1 MGHRA and CDR2 YSYEKL come from the germline V gene. The CDR3 totals 17 residues. The V gene is TRBV4-1, the J gene TRBJ2-5, with 9 bases lining up with TRBD2. The sequencing sample was made of CD8+ T cells sorted from blood. The receptor comes from a man between 60 and 75 years old in good health. The DNA for the CDR3 is TGCGCCAGCAGCCAAGTTCTAGCGGGAAACCTGGGAGAGACCCAGTACTTC. Residues: CASSQVLAGNLGETQYF.